This T cell receptor (beta chain) was retrieved from a study of T cells in Graves' hyperthyroidism and ophthalmopathy. The ends were cut back, 10 bases at V and 1 base at J, with 13 bases in the middle. This CDR3 is 13 amino acids long. Per the germline V gene, CDR1 is SNHLY and CDR2 is FYNNEI. Using RNA transcripts as the source, TCR beta CDR3 regions were amplified. Primed by the HTBI set, a first-round RT-PCR was run on the TCR CDR3. TCRdb processed the multiplex PCR reads anew with MiXCR; each CDR3 protein has one entry. Of 600,000 or so distinct CDR3 sequences in the sample, about 43% were seen once. Each patient was aged 18 to 65 and had newly diagnosed hyperthyroidism of under 2 months' duration. Study conclusions and caveats: Prediction of ophthalmopathy progression came a median roughly 7.1 months pre-onset.

As for this clonotype: Its matching antigen is unknown.

Sequencing was done on a sample of peripheral blood or thyroid tissue (not recorded which). The J gene is TRBJ1-1, the V gene TRBV2; weak D call: TRBD1 (5 bases). The source of this sequence is a woman aged 18-29 years with Graves' hyperthyroidism. For the CDR3, the DNA is TGTGCCAACCACGCAGACAGGAACACTGAAGCTTTCTTT. It codes for CANHADRNTEAFF.